A single count supports the clone carrying this TCR beta chain. What it recognizes is unknown. This same CDR3 is encoded by further DNA sequences in the sample. Using immunoSEQ multiplex PCR, the repertoire was profiled, and TCRdb retains in-frame clones only, with some absent. The table includes 90,000 to 110,000 clones, around 89% detected once. This sample was included in a study of T cell responses to AZD1222 COVID-19 vaccine. Study-level results: Two AZD1222 administrations were followed by greater Spike-specific TCR breadth and depth. The donor cohort was predominantly white British with a female majority, and clonal diversity may have been underestimated.

This specimen was peripheral blood, taken on day 0 of AZD1222 vaccination. The TCR originated in an adult in good health.

The CDR3 sequence: CASSLGGRAGETQYF. DNA of the CDR3: TGTGCCAGCAGCTTAGGTGGTCGGGCTGGGGAGACCCAGTACTTC. This rearrangement joins TRBV11-2 to TRBJ2-5; D not certain. The CDR3 runs 15 residues. V lost 1 base and J 5 bases, leaving 14 bases between the germline ends. Germline-derived CDR1 and CDR2 are SGHAT and FQNNGV.